This entry concerns a single TCR beta chain. This entry comes from a study of blood T cell repertoires in COVID-19. Study-level background: Donors in the United States, Italy and Spain gave samples during acute or convalescent COVID-19. The analysed material was cDNA or gDNA that came from T cells, B-cell-depleted T cells, or PBMCs.

The CDR3 is made up of 14 amino acids. V was pared by 5 bases and J by 8 bases, with 15 bases between. Germline V gene data show CDR1 as SNHLY and CDR2 as FYNNEI. Original analysis: The authors estimated nucleated cell counts from reference gene primer amplification. Some clones are missing from TCRdb's copy, which holds only in-frame ones; the method was immunoSEQ multiplex PCR. V and J calls and clone size are given by that table; D and trimming were obtained from the DNA. Here the sample spans tens of thousands of clones, approximately 88% being singletons. The receptor comes from a man aged 50 to 59 with acute or convalescent COVID-19. The chain joins TRBV2 to TRBJ1-4, with no clear D. Input material: peripheral blood. The CDR3 here is CASSRALWEEKLFF. The CDR3 DNA reads TGTGCCAGCAGTAGGGCCTTGTGGGAGGAAAAACTGTTTTTT.